Shown below are 13 T cell receptor beta chains from a single sample sequenced in a study of regulatory T cells in long-lasting Graves disease. Time point denoted: persistent/refractory GD, antithyroid drugs over 5 years with positive TRAb. Extracted PBMC RNA gave rise to the TCR library. To make TCR beta libraries, researchers used iRepertoire HTBI primers and Arm-PCR of CDR3 regions. TCRdb ran MiXCR on the multiplex PCR reads and lists one entry per CDR3 protein. In the table there are about 470,000 distinct CDR3 sequences, around 20% of which are singletons. The starting material was peripheral blood mononuclear cells (PBMCs), obtained when the disease was refractory, from a patient treated with antithyroid drugs. The receptors were gathered from a female donor with Graves disease.

This clonotype showed up many times. The chain uses TRBV12-3 or TRBV12-4 and TRBJ2-5, with 7 bases lining up with TRBD2. Losses at the gene ends were 2 bases for V and 4 bases for J; bases not matched to a gene: 7. The length of the CDR3 is 15 residues. CDR3 in DNA: TGTGCCAGCAGTTTAAGCGGGAAGGTTGGAGAGACCCAGTACTTC. It specifies CASSLSGKVGETQYF.

The gene calls are TRBV19 and TRBJ1-1, with a possible D match to TRBD1 (6 bases). Looked up from germline, CDR1 is LNHDA and CDR2 is SQIVND (reference sequence). Trimming removed 5 bases at V and 7 bases at J, with 11 bases between. CDR3 length: 12 residues. CDR3 region: CASSAGGGEAFF. In DNA, the CDR3 is TGTGCCAGTAGTGCGGGGGGCGGTGAAGCTTTCTTT.

This clonotype was found many times. The DNA for the CDR3 is TGTGCCAGCTCATCGGCTCACGAGGCCAATCAGCCCCAGCATTTT. It is translated as CASSSAHEANQPQHF. The chain employs TRBV18 and TRBJ1-5; D remains ambiguous. V dropped 5 bases and J dropped 3 bases, with 14 bases sitting between them. Germline loops: CDR1 KGHSH, CDR2 LQKENI. The CDR3 has 15 residues.

This clonotype was seen just once. Given a much more abundant clone one base away, this may be a read error. The chain carries TRBV7-3 and TRBJ1-1; TRBD1 matches 7 bases. Germline CDR1 reads SGHTA; CDR2 reads FQGTGA. The V segment lost 6 bases and the J segment 5 bases; nucleotides outside the gene matches: 6. This CDR3 is 13 amino acids long. The CDR3 loop reads CASSYRGATEAFF. In DNA form, the CDR3 reads TGTGCCAGCAGTTACAGGGGAGCGACTGAAGCTTTCTTT.

This clonotype was detected ten times or more. The chain has TRBV6-1 and TRBJ1-1; no clear D gene. With 8 bases removed from V and 5 bases from J, the gap between germline ends came to 15 bases. The CDR3 has 13 amino acids. Germline loops: CDR1 MNHNS, CDR2 SASEGT. CDR3 sequence reads: CASDSKGGTEAFF. CDR3 DNA: TGTGCCAGCGACTCAAAGGGAGGGACTGAAGCTTTCTTT.

In this sample, this clonotype turned up many times. The rearrangement uses TRBV12-3 or TRBV12-4 and TRBJ2-7; D may be TRBD1 or TRBD2 (5 bases each). With 2 bases removed from V and 2 bases from J, the gap between germline ends came to 19 bases. The CDR3 covers 17 residues. The DNA of the CDR3 is TGTGCCAGCAGTTTACCCCGGCACCGGGACGGAACCTACGAGCAGTACTTC. It specifies CASSLPRHRDGTYEQYF.

This clonotype was seen a single time. Just one base apart from a much larger clone, this may be a read error. V gene TRBV20-1 combines with J gene TRBJ1-2; the D is unclear. The length of the CDR3 is 15 residues. Germline CDR1 reads DFQATT; CDR2 reads SNEGSKA (reference sequence). The CDR3 reads CSARVGRESNYGHTF. In DNA form, the CDR3 reads TGCAGTGCTAGAGTAGGGCGGGAGTCTAACTATGGCCACACCTTC.

There are a few counts of this clonotype. The rearrangement joins TRBV28 to TRBJ2-3; no reliable D call. V lost 2 bases to trimming and J lost 4 bases, with 7 bases between them. Germline V gene lookup returns CDR1 MDHEN and CDR2 SYDVKM. This CDR3 region has 13 residues. The chain's CDR3 is CASSLRVSDTQYF. The DNA of the CDR3 is TGTGCCAGCAGTTTAAGAGTTTCAGATACGCAGTATTTT.

The genes are TRBV19 and TRBJ1-5, with a tentative D call TRBD1 (6 bases). Germline loops: CDR1 LNHDA, CDR2 SQIVND (reference sequence). There are 16 residues in the CDR3. V shed 5 bases and J shed 1 base, with 15 bases lying between them. For the CDR3, the DNA is TGTGCCAGTAGTGCGATCAGGGGTAGAAGCAATCAGCCCCAGCATTTT. Translated: CASSAIRGRSNQPQHF.

The V call is TRBV20-1, the J call TRBJ2-2; 7 positions match TRBD2. This CDR3 spans 15 amino acids. Germline CDR1 and CDR2: DFQATT and SNEGSKA (reference sequence). V dropped 1 base and J dropped 2; count of bases not matched to a gene: 4. This CDR3 is CSARGPAGNTGELFF. The CDR3 bases are TGCAGTGCTAGAGGTCCAGCGGGAAACACCGGGGAGCTGTTTTTT.

Here the CDR3 DNA reads TGTGCCAGCAGCGGTCCCTTTACCGGGGAGCTGTTTTTT. This encodes CASSGPFTGELFF. This chain joins TRBV9 and TRBJ2-2; D gene uncertain. Per the germline V gene, CDR1 is SGDLS and CDR2 is YYNGEE. The CDR3 has 13 residues. Trimming removed 3 bases at V and 5 bases at J, with 8 bases between.

This chain links TRBV3-1 with TRBJ2-5; 13 positions match TRBD2. The CDR3 length is 16 residues. Per germline, CDR1 LGHDT and CDR2 YNNKEL (reference sequence). V was pared by 6 bases and J by 1 base, with 5 bases of the junction left unmatched. This CDR3 is CASRRGTSGIQETQYF. The CDR3 DNA is TGTGCCAGCAGGAGGGGGACTAGCGGGATCCAAGAGACCCAGTACTTC.

This clonotype has ten or more counts. V is TRBV29-1 and J is TRBJ2-5, with D perhaps TRBD2 (5 bases). The CDR3 has 11 amino acids. Germline V gene sequence: CDR1 SQVTM, CDR2 ANQGSEA. Trimming pared 7 bases from V and 0 bases from J, leaving 6 bases between. In nucleotides, the CDR3 is TGCAGCGGACTACACCAAGAGACCCAGTACTTC. It codes for CSGLHQETQYF.